This TCR beta chain was identified during a study of cytomegalovirus exposure and HLA in healthy donors. Primers: 60 Vbeta forward and 13 Jbeta reverse. TCRdb's table, derived via immunoSEQ multiplex PCR, lists solely in-frame clones and lacks some. There are more than 90,000 clones in the sample; roughly 70% occur only once, and roughly 10% lies in the top ten. In the case of this clone: Its specificity is not known.

V was trimmed by 5 bases and J by 1 base, leaving 11 bases between them. The germline gives CDR1 LNHDA, CDR2 SQIVND (reference sequence). The CDR3 has 14 residues. Study observations and caveats: Later work associated over 15,000 TCR beta sequences with HLA alleles at 0.05 false discovery rate. In an earlier analysis, most TCR beta V segments were productive about 87% or about 30% of the time. Later analysis placed DRB1 highest and HLA-C lowest in TCR association rates, which differed by HLA locus. Later on, a genetic analysis was performed. It linked a missense variant in DCLRE1C with V- and J-gene trimming of TCR beta.

The sequenced sample consisted of PBMCs. V gene TRBV19 combines with J gene TRBJ1-1; TRBD1 might be the D (5 bases). The source of this sequence is a woman aged 45-60 years in good health and CMV-seropositive. The CDR3 loop is CASSARGRNTEAFF. CDR3 in DNA: TGTGCCAGTAGTGCTCGGGGGAGGAACACTGAAGCTTTCTTT.